These 20 T cell receptor beta chains were sequenced from one sample in a study of T cell responses to AZD1222 COVID-19 vaccine. Generated by immunoSEQ multiplex PCR, the TCRdb table keeps only in-frame clones and is missing some. This sample has around 150,000 clones, with 80% to 95% found just once. Sequenced here: peripheral blood, sampled 28 days after the second AZD1222 dose. The origin of the receptors is an adult who received the AZD1222 COVID-19 vaccine.

V and J are TRBV18 and TRBJ2-3, with a tentative D call TRBD2 (6 bases). Germline loops: CDR1 KGHSH, CDR2 LQKENI. The CDR3 extends over 17 amino acids. V shed 0 bases and J shed 2 bases, with 15 bases lying between them. This CDR3 reads CASSPPGGVPPTDTQYF. CDR3 sequence (DNA): TGTGCCAGCTCACCACCAGGCGGGGTTCCACCCACAGATACGCAGTATTTT.

This clone was observed once. The chain has TRBV14 and TRBJ1-2; D unresolved. The CDR3 covers 13 residues. CDR1 SGHDN and CDR2 FVKESK come from the germline V gene. V lost 4 bases to trimming and J lost 10 bases, with 16 bases between them. CDR3 bases: TGTGCCAGCAGCCCGCAGGCCGGGATGGACTACACCTTC. Its translation is CASSPQAGMDYTF.

This chain uses TRBV6-5 with TRBJ2-7; 10 nucleotides line up with TRBD2. V lost 4 bases to trimming and J lost 5 bases; unmatched junction nucleotides: 5. The CDR3 totals 14 residues. The V gene's germline CDR1 is MNHEY and CDR2 SVGAGI. The CDR3 sequence: CASSLGAGGDEQYF. The CDR3 DNA is TGTGCCAGCAGTTTAGGAGCGGGAGGGGACGAGCAGTACTTC.

This chain connects TRBV14 to TRBJ2-7; D is unclear. Trimming removed 0 bases at V and 7 bases at J, with 16 bases between. CDR3 length: 15 amino acids. Germline lookup yields CDR1 SGHDN and CDR2 FVKESK. This CDR3 reads CASSQDTVQGREQYF. The CDR3 region has the DNA TGTGCCAGCAGCCAAGATACGGTTCAAGGGCGTGAGCAGTACTTC.

J is TRBJ1-5 and V is TRBV6-5, with D perhaps TRBD1 (5 bases). This CDR3 is 14 amino acids long. Deletions cut 5 bases from V and 4 bases from J, with 12 bases between. Germline CDR1 is MNHEY and CDR2 is SVGAGI. The CDR3 loop is CASSPGRLNQPQHF. DNA of the CDR3: TGTGCCAGCAGTCCGGGACGGCTTAATCAGCCCCAGCATTTT.

This clone appeared a single time. This rearrangement joins TRBV28 to TRBJ1-1; possible D gene TRBD1, 6 bases. CDR1 is MDHEN, CDR2 SYDVKM, per germline. This CDR3 contains 12 residues. Trimming removed 6 bases from V and 7 bases from J, with 12 bases in between. CDR3 protein: CASRQPGHEAFF. Here the CDR3 DNA reads TGTGCCAGCAGGCAACCGGGACATGAAGCTTTCTTT.

The chain combines TRBV6-6 with TRBJ2-7, with D tentatively TRBD1 (6 bases). With 11 bases removed from V and 5 bases from J, the gap between germline ends came to 16 bases. The CDR3 sequence is 12 residues long. Germline-derived CDR1 and CDR2 are MNHNY and SVGAGI (reference sequence). The DNA for the CDR3 is TGTGCCGCCTCTCAGGGGTTCAACGAGCAGTACTTC. Translating it yields CAASQGFNEQYF.

V is TRBV5-4 and J is TRBJ1-6; D gene ambiguous. Germline V gene sequence: CDR1 SGHNT, CDR2 YYREEE (reference sequence). This CDR3 contains 16 residues. Between the trimmed V and J ends, which lost 1 base and 10 bases, there was a span of 18 bases. The CDR3 here is CASSLNVGALDSPLHF. The DNA for the CDR3 is TGTGCCAGCAGCTTGAATGTTGGCGCCCTAGACTCACCCCTCCACTTT. The whole variable domain, filled in from reference TRBV5-4 and TRBJ1-6, reads ETGVTQSPTHLIKTRGQQVTLRCSSQSGHNTVSWYQQALGQGPQFIFQYYREEENGRGNFPPRFSGLQFPNYSSELNVNALELDDSALYLCASSLNVGALDSPLHFGNGTRLTVT.

This chain uses TRBV5-6 with TRBJ2-1, with 11 bases fitting TRBD2. V dropped 4 bases and J dropped 4; count of bases not matched to a gene: 4. This CDR3 region has 15 residues. Germline V CDR1 and CDR2: SGHDT, YYEEEE. CDR3 in DNA: TGTGCCAGCAGCCGGACTAGCGGGTTATACAATGAGCAGTTCTTC. Translating it yields CASSRTSGLYNEQFF.

The chain carries TRBV2 and TRBJ2-7, with D uncertain. The CDR3 is made up of 12 amino acids. Germline V CDR1 and CDR2: SNHLY, FYNNEI. Trimming removed 7 bases from V and 3 bases from J, with 10 bases in between. The CDR3 DNA sequence: TGTGCCAGCATCGCCAACGTCTACGAGCAGTACTTC. It is translated as CASIANVYEQYF.

The chain is built from TRBV5-8 and TRBJ2-2; D gene uncertain. This CDR3 has 13 amino acids. V was shortened by 2 bases and J by 3 bases, with 5 bases between the two germline ends. Germline CDR1 and CDR2: SGHTS and YDEGEE. The CDR3 nucleotides read TGTGCCAGCAGCTTAAGATACACCGGGGAGCTGTTTTTT. Translation gives CASSLRYTGELFF.

This chain's CDR3 is CASSQVDGSGNTIYF. In DNA form, the CDR3 reads TGCGCCAGCAGCCAAGTAGACGGCTCTGGAAACACCATATATTTT. The chain links TRBV4-1 to TRBJ1-3; D unresolved. V lost 1 base to trimming and J lost 0 bases, with 7 bases between them. Germline values: CDR1 MGHRA, CDR2 YSYEKL. The CDR3 spans 15 residues.

This chain joins TRBV6-4 and TRBJ1-6; D is unresolved. Germline V CDR1 and CDR2: MRHNA, SNTAGT. The CDR3 runs to 13 residues. Trimming took 2 bases from V and 10 from J, leaving 9 bases between them. The CDR3 loop reads CASSDQAGSPLHF. The CDR3 region has the DNA TGTGCCAGCAGTGACCAGGCGGGCTCACCCCTCCACTTT.

The genes are TRBV3-1 (or the pseudogene TRBV3-2) and TRBJ1-1; D remains unclear. This CDR3 is built from 13 residues. V lost 3 bases and J 7 bases, leaving 12 bases between the germline ends. In germline, CDR1 is LGHDT, CDR2 YNNKEL (reference sequence). This CDR3 is CASSHRASGEAFF. CDR3 DNA sequence: TGTGCCAGCAGCCATCGAGCCTCAGGTGAAGCTTTCTTT.

The chain recombines TRBV5-1 with TRBJ2-3; tentative D call: TRBD1 (6 bases). The CDR3 is made up of 14 amino acids. Trimming stripped 6 bases from V and 3 bases from J, with 14 bases between. Germline V CDR1 and CDR2: SGHRS, YFSETQ. For the CDR3, the DNA is TGCGCCAGCACCTGGGACACGCGAACAGATACGCAGTATTTT. Its translation is CASTWDTRTDTQYF.

The sample holds one count of this clone. The genes are TRBV7-9 and TRBJ2-1, with D unresolved. The germline V gene encodes CDR1 SEHNR and CDR2 FQNEAQ (reference sequence). Trimming pared 1 base from V and 7 bases from J, leaving 5 bases between. This CDR3 region has 12 residues. Written as DNA, the CDR3 is TGTGCCAGCAGCTTAGGGTGGAATGAGCAGTTCTTC. This gives the protein CASSLGWNEQFF.

The rearrangement links TRBV19 to TRBJ2-1, with D perhaps matching TRBD2 (7 bases). CDR1 is LNHDA and CDR2 is SQIVND in the germline V gene (reference sequence). Deletions cut 6 bases from V and 4 bases from J, with 16 bases between. This CDR3 is built from 15 residues. CDR3 sequence: CASRAGALYYNEQFF. In DNA form, the CDR3 reads TGTGCCAGTAGGGCGGGGGCCCTCTATTACAATGAGCAGTTCTTC. Based on the CDR3 plus reference TRBV19 and TRBJ2-1, the full variable domain is DGGITQSPKYLFRKEGQNVTLSCEQNLNHDAMYWYRQDPGQGLRLIYYSQIVNDFQKGDIAEGYSVSREKKESFPLTVTSAQKNPTAFYLCASRAGALYYNEQFFGPGTRLTVL.

The chain has TRBV6-6 and TRBJ2-3, with 7 positions matching TRBD2. This CDR3 contains 18 residues. The ends lost 5 bases at V and 1 base at J; junction bases unmatched: 15. Germline V gives CDR1 MNHNY, CDR2 SVGAGI (reference sequence). The CDR3, as DNA: TGTGCCAGCAGTCTCAGTAGGACGACTAGCTTAGGCACAGATACGCAGTATTTT. Its translation is CASSLSRTTSLGTDTQYF.

This clone was seen just once. The chain carries TRBV12-3 or TRBV12-4 and TRBJ1-2; D call uncertain. This CDR3 contains 12 residues. V was pared by 2 bases and J by 8 bases, with 9 bases between. Written as DNA, the CDR3 is TGTGCCAGCAGTTTACGACATCACGGCTACACCTTC. Its protein product is CASSLRHHGYTF.

This chain uses TRBV19 with TRBJ1-3; D is possibly TRBD1 (5 bases). Per the germline V gene, CDR1 is LNHDA and CDR2 is SQIVND (reference sequence). CDR3 length: 14 residues. V shed 10 bases and J shed 1 base, with 14 bases lying between them. As DNA, the CDR3 is TGTGCCACCGACGGACAAGCTTCTGGAAACACCATATATTTT. This encodes CATDGQASGNTIYF.